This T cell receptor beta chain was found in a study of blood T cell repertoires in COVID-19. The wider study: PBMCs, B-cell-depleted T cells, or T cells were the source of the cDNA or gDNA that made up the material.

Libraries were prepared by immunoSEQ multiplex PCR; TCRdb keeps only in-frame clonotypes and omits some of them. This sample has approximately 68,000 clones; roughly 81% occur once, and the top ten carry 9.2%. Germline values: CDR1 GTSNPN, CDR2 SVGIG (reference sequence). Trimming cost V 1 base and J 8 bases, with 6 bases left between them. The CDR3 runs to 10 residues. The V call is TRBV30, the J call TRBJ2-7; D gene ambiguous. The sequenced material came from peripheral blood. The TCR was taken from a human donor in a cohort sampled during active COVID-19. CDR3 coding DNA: TGTGCCTGGAGTGGCGTTCAGCAGTACTTC. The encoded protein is CAWSGVQQYF.